These T cell receptor beta chains were read from a single sample in a study of CD8 T cells in Susac syndrome. TCRdb recomputed calls from the immunoSEQ multiplex PCR reads with MiXCR, one row per CDR3 protein. The table lists 170,000 or so distinct CDR3 sequences, roughly 94% of them singletons. Sequenced material: CD4+ T cells from PBMCs. These receptors originate from a human donor with Susac syndrome. Both conserved end residues are part of each CDR3. A D gene is named only where the DNA matches it firmly. Part of the rows lack a size; the others show once, few, many or a class for expanded clones.

NA | TRBJ2-7 | NA | TRBV2 | 11 | CASSEQDEQYF | TGTGCCAGCAGCGAACAGGACGAGCAGTACTTC
once | TRBJ2-2 | TRBD2 | TRBV5-1 | 14 | CASSAGLAAGELFF | TGCGCCAGCAGCGCTGGACTAGCGGCCGGGGAGCTGTTTTTT
few | TRBJ2-7 | TRBD2 | TRBV2 | 15 | CASSPGLVEGYEQYF | TGTGCCAGCAGTCCCGGACTAGTAGAGGGTTACGAGCAGTACTTC
NA | TRBJ2-7 | TRBD2 | TRBV15 | 15 | CATSRDRAGGREQYF | TGTGCCACCAGCAGAGATAGAGCGGGGGGGAGGGAGCAGTACTTC
NA | TRBJ2-3 | NA | TRBV20-1 | 17 | CSARDRVGQGYRDTQYF | TGCAGTGCTAGAGATCGGGTTGGGCAGGGATATAGAGATACGCAGTATTTT
NA | TRBJ1-6 | NA | TRBV5-1 | 15 | CASSLEQAGDSPLHF | TGCGCCAGCAGCTTGGAACAGGCTGGGGATTCACCCCTCCACTTT
NA | TRBJ2-5 | TRBD2 | TRBV6-6 | 14 | CASRPTRGMETQYF | TGTGCCAGCAGGCCCACGCGGGGGATGGAGACCCAGTACTTC
NA | TRBJ1-2 | NA | TRBV6-1 | 15 | CASSEGFPRVYGYTF | TGTGCCAGCAGTGAAGGGTTCCCCAGGGTATATGGCTACACCTTC
NA | TRBJ2-1 | TRBD2 | TRBV13 | 17 | CASSSSSGRASRNEQFF | TGTGCCAGCAGCTCCTCGAGCGGGAGGGCCTCTCGCAATGAGCAGTTCTTC
NA | TRBJ2-7 | NA | TRBV6-2/TRBV6-3 | 15 | CASSYSTGRVYEQYF | TGTGCCAGCAGTTACTCGACTGGGCGGGTATACGAGCAGTACTTC
NA | TRBJ1-5 | TRBD1 | TRBV7-2 | 15 | CASSLSGTGFQPQHF | TGTGCCAGCAGCTTATCCGGGACAGGGTTTCAGCCCCAGCATTTT
NA | TRBJ2-5 | NA | TRBV7-2 | 14 | CASSYGVPRETQYF | TGTGCCAGCAGCTACGGGGTTCCCCGGGAGACCCAGTACTTC
once | TRBJ2-5 | TRBD2 | TRBV13 | 16 | CASSPGLAGFQETQYF | TGTGCCAGCAGCCCGGGACTAGCGGGCTTCCAAGAGACCCAGTACTTC
NA | TRBJ2-6 | NA | TRBV12-3/TRBV12-4 | 15 | CASSFAGAGANVLTF | TGTGCCAGCAGTTTTGCAGGGGCAGGGGCCAACGTCCTGACTTTC
few | TRBJ2-1 | TRBD2 | TRBV29-1 | 13 | CSVTRGGRSEQFF | TGCAGCGTGACGAGGGGAGGGCGCAGTGAGCAGTTCTTC
NA | TRBJ1-2 | TRBD1 | TRBV20-1 | 14 | CSLADRGFGYGYTF | TGCAGTCTGGCGGACAGGGGGTTTGGCTATGGCTACACCTTC
NA | TRBJ1-5 | TRBD1 | TRBV20-1 | 13 | CSATAGGSQPQHF | TGCAGTGCTACTGCAGGGGGCTCACAGCCCCAGCATTTT
NA | TRBJ2-1 | TRBD2 | TRBV7-3 | 19 | CASSLEGLAAQTNYNEQFF | TGTGCCAGCAGCTTAGAGGGACTAGCGGCCCAAACCAACTACAATGAGCAGTTCTTC
NA | TRBJ2-7 | NA | TRBV2 | 12 | CASSLKEYEQYF | TGTGCCAGCAGCTTGAAGGAGTACGAGCAGTACTTC
NA | TRBJ2-7 | TRBD2 | TRBV27 | 14 | CASSLSFTSVEQYF | TGTGCCAGCAGTTTATCGTTCACTAGCGTCGAGCAGTACTTC
NA | TRBJ2-7 | NA | TRBV20-1 | 13 | CSSSRGTVGEQYF | TGCAGTTCCTCCCGAGGGACGGTGGGGGAGCAGTACTTC
NA | TRBJ1-1 | NA | TRBV20-1 | 14 | CSARVSGVNTEAFF | TGCAGTGCTAGAGTGTCTGGAGTGAACACTGAAGCTTTCTTT
NA | TRBJ2-1 | TRBD2 | TRBV20-1 | 17 | CSADHITRTSGAYEQFF | TGCAGTGCTGATCATATAACTAGGACTAGCGGGGCATATGAGCAGTTCTTC
NA | TRBJ2-5 | NA | TRBV7-2 | 15 | CASSLGGIGVETQYF | TGTGCCAGCAGCTTAGGAGGTATCGGGGTGGAGACCCAGTACTTC
NA | TRBJ2-7 | NA | TRBV11-3 | 15 | CASSLGGGGDYEQYF | TGTGCCAGCAGCTTAGGGGGAGGAGGGGACTACGAGCAGTACTTC
NA | TRBJ2-1 | NA | TRBV21-1 | 14 | CASSDDSSYNEQFF | TGTGCCAGCAGCGACGACAGCTCCTACAATGAGCAGTTCTTC
once | TRBJ1-1 | TRBD1 | TRBV5-1 | 15 | CASPGAGQGNTEAFF | TGCGCCAGCCCGGGCGCCGGACAGGGGAACACTGAAGCTTTCTTT
NA | TRBJ1-2 | NA | TRBV6-5 | 14 | CASYGFSSNYGYTF | TGTGCCAGCTACGGGTTCTCCTCTAACTATGGCTACACCTTC
NA | TRBJ2-1 | NA | TRBV5-6 | 14 | CASSLTGTNNEQFF | TGTGCCAGCAGCTTGACAGGGACGAACAATGAGCAGTTCTTC
NA | TRBJ1-1 | NA | TRBV5-6 | 15 | CASSYVDLRGTEAFF | TGTGCCAGCAGCTACGTCGACTTGCGGGGCACTGAAGCTTTCTTT
NA | TRBJ1-2 | TRBD1 | TRBV7-2 | 16 | CASSLRETGQGYGYTF | TGTGCCAGCAGCTTGCGCGAAACGGGACAGGGATATGGCTACACCTTC
once | TRBJ2-5 | NA | TRBV18 | 13 | CASSPPWEETQYF | TGTGCCAGCTCACCACCGTGGGAAGAGACCCAGTACTTC
NA | TRBJ2-7 | NA | TRBV7-8 | 14 | CASSLNNARPEQYF | TGTGCCAGCAGCTTAAATAATGCGAGGCCAGAGCAGTACTTC
NA | TRBJ2-7 | NA | TRBV21-1 | 10 | CASSKGEQYF | TGTGCCAGCAGCAAGGGCGAGCAGTACTTC
NA | TRBJ1-2 | NA | TRBV29-1 | 13 | CSVDAQGLSGYTF | TGCAGCGTTGACGCCCAGGGGCTCTCTGGCTACACCTTC
NA | TRBJ1-2 | TRBD1 | TRBV6-5 | 14 | CASGVGQAFYGYTF | TGTGCCAGCGGGGTGGGACAGGCATTCTATGGCTACACCTTC
NA | TRBJ2-2 | NA | TRBV4-3 | 17 | CASRRNSPGANTGELFF | TGCGCCAGCAGGCGAAACAGTCCGGGAGCGAACACCGGGGAGCTGTTTTTT
NA | TRBJ2-3 | NA | TRBV9 | 14 | CASSVVLATDTQYF | TGTGCCAGCAGCGTAGTCCTAGCAACAGATACGCAGTATTTT
NA | TRBJ2-3 | NA | TRBV3-1 | 12 | CASSQAGDTQYF | TGTGCCAGCAGCCAAGCCGGAGATACGCAGTATTTT
NA | TRBJ2-3 | TRBD2 | TRBV20-1 | 14 | CSARDSGSTDTQYF | TGCAGTGCTAGAGATAGCGGGAGCACAGATACGCAGTATTTT
NA | TRBJ1-2 | NA | TRBV7-2 | 15 | CASSPTWRTNYGYTF | TGTGCCAGCAGCCCTACGTGGAGGACAAACTATGGCTACACCTTC
NA | TRBJ1-1 | TRBD1 | TRBV5-1 | 14 | CASSMTGGGTEAFF | TGCGCCAGCAGCATGACAGGGGGTGGCACTGAAGCTTTCTTT
NA | TRBJ2-7 | NA | TRBV12-3/TRBV12-4 | 12 | CASSHPWGEQYF | TGTGCCAGCAGTCACCCGTGGGGGGAGCAGTACTTC